A selection of T cell receptor beta chains follows, all from one sample in a study of post-analysis software for immune sequencing data. TCRdb called the PCR reads again in MiXCR, with one record for every CDR3 protein. The sample shows approximately 770,000 distinct CDR3 sequences, about 45% of them seen only once. Sequencing input: blood. The receptor source for this set is a girl between 10 and 17 years old with multiple sclerosis. CDR3s include the opening cysteine and the closing phenylalanine or tryptophan. The D gene is left open where the match is weak. Size is stated for part of the rows, as once, few or many counts, or as a class when the clone is expanded.

length,J,V,size,D,CDR3,DNA
13,TRBJ2-7,TRBV4-2,NA,NA,CASSQDPGSEQYF,TGTGCCAGCAGCCAAGACCCCGGGTCCGAGCAGTACTTC
15,TRBJ2-3,TRBV12-3/TRBV12-4,few,NA,CASSLGRGSTDTQYF,TGTGCCAGCAGTTTAGGACGGGGAAGCACAGATACGCAGTATTTT
14,TRBJ2-3,TRBV27,NA,TRBD2,CASTWGSGSDTQYF,TGTGCCAGCACCTGGGGTAGCGGGAGCGATACGCAGTATTTT
16,TRBJ2-4,TRBV6-2/TRBV6-3,NA,NA,CASSSLTGGAKNIQYF,TGTGCCAGCAGTTCTCTCACGGGTGGGGCAAAAAACATTCAGTACTTC
14,TRBJ2-7,TRBV6-5,NA,TRBD2,CASSPSGPNYEQYF,TGTGCCAGCAGCCCTAGCGGGCCCAACTACGAGCAGTACTTC
13,TRBJ2-1,TRBV29-1,NA,TRBD2,CSVRAGGLNEQFF,TGCAGCGTCCGAGCGGGAGGGCTTAATGAGCAGTTCTTC
15,TRBJ2-1,TRBV7-8,NA,TRBD2,CASKQRESPYNEQFF,TGTGCCAGCAAACAGCGGGAGAGCCCCTACAATGAGCAGTTCTTC
17,TRBJ2-6,TRBV10-3,few,TRBD1,CAIRDRDRTSGANVLTF,TGTGCCATCAGAGACCGGGACAGGACGTCTGGGGCCAACGTCCTGACTTTC
14,TRBJ2-7,TRBV15,NA,NA,CATSSWDSTYEQYF,TGTGCCACCAGCAGCTGGGACTCAACCTACGAGCAGTACTTC
15,TRBJ2-7,TRBV7-2,few,NA,CASSSGLISSYEQYF,TGTGCCAGCAGCTCCGGGTTAATAAGCTCCTACGAGCAGTACTTC
10,TRBJ1-2,TRBV12-3/TRBV12-4,few,NA,CASSFNGYTF,TGTGCCAGCAGCTTCAATGGCTACACCTTC
16,TRBJ2-1,TRBV5-1,NA,TRBD2,CASSLVVAGADNEQFF,TGCGCCAGCAGCTTGGTAGTAGCGGGAGCCGACAATGAGCAGTTCTTC
13,TRBJ2-3,TRBV28,NA,NA,CAGGGGGTDTQYF,TGTGCCGGAGGGGGAGGGGGCACAGATACGCAGTATTTT
16,TRBJ2-5,TRBV3-1,few,TRBD2,CASSLGPSGFQETQYF,TGTGCCAGCAGCCTGGGGCCTAGCGGGTTCCAAGAGACCCAGTACTTC
17,TRBJ2-1,TRBV15,few,TRBD2,CATSPGLASSSYNEQFF,TGTGCCACCAGTCCGGGACTAGCGTCCAGCTCCTACAATGAGCAGTTCTTC
12,TRBJ2-3,TRBV12-3/TRBV12-4,NA,NA,CATATNTDTQYF,TGTGCCACCGCGACTAACACAGATACGCAGTATTTT
12,TRBJ2-3,TRBV5-1,NA,NA,CASSPQGFVQYF,TGCGCCAGCAGCCCGCAGGGTTTCGTGCAGTATTTT
18,TRBJ1-5,TRBV6-5,NA,NA,CASSSGRRGANSNQPQHF,TGTGCCAGCAGTTCGGGACGGCGAGGGGCTAATAGCAATCAGCCCCAGCATTTT
13,TRBJ2-3,TRBV6-2/TRBV6-3,once,NA,CASRGASSDTQYF,TGTGCCAGCAGAGGGGCTTCGTCAGATACGCAGTATTTT
12,TRBJ2-7,TRBV10-3,NA,NA,CAISALPYEQYF,TGTGCCATCAGTGCGTTACCCTACGAGCAGTACTTC
16,TRBJ2-7,TRBV4-3,few,NA,CASSQDSLSGSYEQYF,TGCGCCAGCAGCCAAGATTCGTTGAGCGGCTCCTACGAGCAGTACTTC
14,TRBJ2-3,TRBV20-1,NA,NA,CSAEPGDGTDTQYF,TGCAGTGCTGAACCAGGGGATGGGACAGATACGCAGTATTTT
15,TRBJ1-1,TRBV7-6,NA,NA,CASSLISGKNTEAFF,TGTGCCAGCAGCTTAATATCGGGCAAGAACACTGAAGCTTTCTTT
14,TRBJ2-5,TRBV7-8,few,TRBD1,CASSPGDRQETQYF,TGTGCCAGCAGCCCGGGGGACAGGCAAGAGACCCAGTACTTC
15,TRBJ1-1,TRBV6-5,NA,NA,CASSYEGLGRTEAFF,TGTGCCAGCAGTTATGAGGGTTTGGGGCGCACTGAAGCTTTCTTT
13,TRBJ1-5,TRBV15,NA,NA,CATGEGYNQPQHF,TGTGCCACCGGAGAGGGTTACAATCAGCCCCAGCATTTT